The 30 T cell receptor beta chains in this list originate from one sample, sequenced in a study of T cell changes during pregnancy in multiple sclerosis. Some clones are missing from TCRdb's copy, which holds only in-frame ones; the method was immunoSEQ multiplex PCR. The repertoire holds approximately 50,000 clones, with roughly 90% as singletons. Sequenced here: CD4+ T cells from peripheral blood mononuclear cells, sampled after pregnancy. The receptors shown here come from a female donor with multiple sclerosis, enrolled in a pregnancy study.

The genes are TRBV28 and TRBJ1-2; possibly TRBD1 for D (6 bases). This CDR3 comprises 10 residues. Germline V gene lookup returns CDR1 MDHEN and CDR2 SYDVKM. The ends were cut back, 8 bases at V and 8 bases at J, with 9 bases in the middle. For the CDR3, the DNA is TGTGCCAGCGCTAGGGGGGGCTACACCTTC. It yields the protein CASARGGYTF.

CDR3 DNA: TGTGCCTGGAGAGACAGGGGTAAGGTTGGCTACACCTTC. It codes for CAWRDRGKVGYTF. The chain has TRBV30 and TRBJ1-2, with 8 bases that match TRBD1. CDR3 size: 13 residues. Germline CDR1 is GTSNPN and CDR2 is SVGIG (reference sequence). Trimming took 3 bases from V and 7 from J; bases not matched to a gene: 7.

In its sample, this clone was seen once. V usage is TRBV7-3 and J usage is TRBJ2-4; 13 bases align to TRBD2. V lost 5 bases to trimming and J lost 9 bases; unmatched junction nucleotides: 7. The CDR3 runs 15 residues. Germline loops: CDR1 SGHTA, CDR2 FQGTGA. The CDR3 coding sequence is TGTGCCAGCAGCCCTACTAGCGGGAGGGGGAGCATTCAGTACTTC. Its protein product is CASSPTSGRGSIQYF.

This chain connects TRBV5-6 to TRBJ1-2; no clear D. Trimming removed 6 bases from V and 3 bases from J, with 12 bases in between. The CDR3 totals 13 residues. Germline loops: CDR1 SGHDT, CDR2 YYEEEE. The CDR3 is CASTPGEDYGYTF. The CDR3 DNA is TGTGCCAGCACCCCCGGGGAGGACTATGGCTACACCTTC. Filled out from reference TRBV5-6 and TRBJ1-2, the complete variable domain reads DAGVTQSPTHLIKTRGQQVTLRCSPKSGHDTVSWYQQALGQGPQFIFQYYEEEERQRGNFPDRFSGHQFPNYSSELNVNALLLGDSALYLCASTPGEDYGYTFGSGTRLTVV.

This clone was detected a few times. The rearrangement uses TRBV7-2 and TRBJ1-1; maybe TRBD1 (5 bases). This CDR3 is built from 15 residues. Between the trimmed V and J ends, which lost 1 base and 1 base, there was a span of 10 bases. Germline V gene sequence: CDR1 SGHTA, CDR2 FQGNSA. The CDR3 nucleotides read TGTGCCAGCAGCTTAGAGGCAGGGCCGAACACTGAAGCTTTCTTT. As protein: CASSLEAGPNTEAFF.

The CDR3 loop is CASSGQGETQYF. In DNA, the CDR3 is TGTGCCAGCAGCGGACAGGGAGAGACCCAGTACTTC. The J gene is TRBJ2-5, the V gene TRBV6-5; 8 bases are shared with TRBD1. V lost 6 bases and J lost 4; bases outside the gene matches: 1. The CDR3 has 12 residues. CDR1 and CDR2 (germline): MNHEY, SVGAGI.

In this sample, this clone turned up a few times. This chain joins TRBV5-8 and TRBJ2-2; 7 nucleotides agree with TRBD2. The length of the CDR3 is 19 residues. J gave up 4 bases and V 2 bases, and 17 bases lay outside the gene matches. Germline V lookup: CDR1 SGHTS, CDR2 YDEGEE. CDR3 sequence (DNA): TGTGCCAGCAGCTTCTCTACGACGCAACTAGCGCGATTCACCGGGGAGCTGTTTTTT. Protein: CASSFSTTQLARFTGELFF.

In this sample, this clone turned up a few times. The chain is built from TRBV7-9 and TRBJ1-1, with 8 bases matching TRBD1. Unmatched junction bases numbered 10, after V lost 5 bases and J lost 5 bases. This CDR3 region has 15 residues. In germline, CDR1 is SEHNR, CDR2 FQNEAQ (reference sequence). The CDR3 coding sequence is TGTGCCAGCAGCCCAGGACAGGGCCGGGATACTGAAGCTTTCTTT. Its protein is CASSPGQGRDTEAFF.

The rearrangement joins TRBV5-1 to TRBJ1-6; the D is unclear. This CDR3 region has 15 residues. Trimming removed 0 bases from V and 7 bases from J, with 11 bases in between. Germline V gives CDR1 SGHRS, CDR2 YFSETQ. For the CDR3, the DNA is TGCGCCAGCAGCTTGGTCAGCGAAGCCAATTCACCCCTCCACTTT. It translates to CASSLVSEANSPLHF.

In its sample, this clone was seen a few times. The chain couples TRBV28 to TRBJ2-7; D is uncertain. Trimming shortened V by 2 bases and J by 0 bases, and 2 bases separated the two germline ends. The CDR3 sequence is 12 residues long. Germline CDR1 reads MDHEN; CDR2 reads SYDVKM. The CDR3 DNA follows: TGTGCCAGCAGTTTACTCTCCTACGAGCAGTACTTC. Protein: CASSLLSYEQYF.

The V gene is TRBV19, the J gene TRBJ1-4; D unclear. Germline V gene lookup returns CDR1 LNHDA and CDR2 SQIVND (reference sequence). The CDR3 covers 14 residues. The ends were cut back, 3 bases at V and 4 bases at J, with 9 bases in the middle. CDR3 in amino acids: CASSIPGVNEKLFF. CDR3 DNA sequence: TGTGCCAGTAGTATCCCCGGAGTTAATGAAAAACTGTTTTTT.

The rearrangement joins TRBV5-8 to TRBJ2-2; 7 bases align to TRBD1. Germline V gene data show CDR1 as SGHTS and CDR2 as YDEGEE. CDR3 size: 15 residues. The trim removed 4 bases at V and 0 bases at J, leaving 3 bases unmatched. CDR3 in DNA: TGTGCCAGCAGCCGACAGGGACCGAACACCGGGGAGCTGTTTTTT. Encoded protein: CASSRQGPNTGELFF. Variable domain in full (rest from reference TRBV5-8 and TRBJ2-2): EAGVTQSPTHLIKTRGQQATLRCSPISGHTSVYWYQQALGLGLQFLLWYDEGEERNRGNFPPRFSGRQFPNYSSELNVNALELEDSALYLCASSRQGPNTGELFFGEGSRLTVL.

This clone is a singleton in its sample. This chain connects TRBV27 to TRBJ2-1; a weak D match, TRBD1 (6 bases). CDR1 is MNHEY, CDR2 SMNVEV, per germline (reference sequence). The CDR3 consists of 15 residues. The V gene lost 3 bases and the J gene lost 0 bases, with 9 bases spanning the gap. The CDR3 coding sequence is TGTGCCAGCAGTTTCAGGGGCAGCTCCTACAATGAGCAGTTCTTC. Protein sequence: CASSFRGSSYNEQFF.

The chain carries TRBV28 and TRBJ2-2, with 11 bases identical to TRBD2. The J segment lost 7 bases and the V segment lost 3 bases, leaving 4 bases of the junction unmatched. The CDR3 consists of 15 residues. Per the germline V gene, CDR1 is MDHEN and CDR2 is SYDVKM. In DNA, the CDR3 is TGTGCCAGCAGTTTTTTAGCGGGAGGGAACGGGGAGCTGTTTTTT. This sequence encodes CASSFLAGGNGELFF.

This clone has a single count. This chain links TRBV2 with TRBJ2-7; D is possibly TRBD2 (5 bases). With 5 bases removed from V and 7 bases from J, the gap between germline ends came to 15 bases. This CDR3 comprises 13 residues. Per the germline V gene, CDR1 is SNHLY and CDR2 is FYNNEI. The CDR3 DNA sequence: TGTGCCAGCAGTACGACACACTCGGGGGAGCAGTACTTC. It is translated as CASSTTHSGEQYF. The full variable domain, with the rest looked up from reference TRBV2 and TRBJ2-7, is EPEVTQTPSHQVTQMGQEVILRCVPISNHLYFYWYRQILGQKVEFLVSFYNNEISEKSEIFDDQFSVERPDGSNFTLKIRSTKLEDSAMYFCASSTTHSGEQYFGPGTRLTVT.

The chain recombines TRBV6-1 with TRBJ1-3; D unresolved. Between the trimmed V and J ends, which lost 4 bases and 7 bases, there was a span of 11 bases. The CDR3 runs 13 residues. Germline CDR1 MNHNS, CDR2 SASEGT. The CDR3 DNA reads as TGTGCCAGCAGTGTGGCAGTAGCCAACACCATATATTTT. Translating gives CASSVAVANTIYF.

This chain uses TRBV30 with TRBJ1-6; 8 bases align to TRBD1. This CDR3 is built from 13 residues. V was clipped by 3 bases and J by 6 bases; unmatched bases: 1. Germline V CDR1 and CDR2: GTSNPN, SVGIG (reference sequence). The CDR3 DNA reads as TGTGCCTGGAGCGGACAGGGTAATTCACCCCTCCACTTT. This encodes CAWSGQGNSPLHF.

The chain links TRBV4-1 to TRBJ1-2, with TRBD1 identical over 7 bases. The length of the CDR3 is 17 residues. The trim removed 3 bases at V and 3 bases at J, leaving 13 bases unmatched. CDR1 MGHRA and CDR2 YSYEKL come from the germline V gene. CDR3 in amino acids: CASSQGGRGKGDYGYTF. CDR3 coding DNA: TGCGCCAGCAGCCAGGGTGGCAGGGGGAAGGGAGACTATGGCTACACCTTC.

The chain recombines TRBV11-2 with TRBJ2-5; the match to TRBD2 covers 10 bases. The junction had 3 bases not matched to a gene; V was cut back by 4 bases and J by 4 bases. This CDR3 is built from 14 residues. Per germline, CDR1 SGHAT and CDR2 FQNNGV. The CDR3 spells CASSSSSGGETQYF. Here the CDR3 DNA reads TGTGCCAGCAGCTCCTCTAGCGGGGGAGAGACCCAGTACTTC.

This clone was detected only once. The chain couples TRBV30 to TRBJ2-3; 8 nucleotides align to TRBD2. The CDR3 is made up of 13 amino acids. CDR1 and CDR2 (germline): GTSNPN, SVGIG (reference sequence). The J segment lost 4 bases and the V segment lost 0 bases, leaving 0 bases of the junction unmatched. CDR3 sequence reads: CAWSVGGADTQYF. The CDR3 nucleotides read TGTGCCTGGAGTGTCGGGGGGGCAGATACGCAGTATTTT.

This clone was counted a single time. The chain carries TRBV6-4 and TRBJ2-2; 7 bases are a match to TRBD1. V lost 6 bases to trimming and J lost 0 bases; unmatched junction nucleotides: 1. The CDR3 spans 14 residues. Per the germline V gene, CDR1 is MRHNA and CDR2 is SNTAGT. The CDR3: CASRQGSNTGELFF. In DNA form, the CDR3 reads TGTGCCAGCAGACAGGGGTCGAACACCGGGGAGCTGTTTTTT.

This chain connects TRBV28 to TRBJ1-2; D not resolved. Trimming took off 2 bases at V and 4 bases at J, with 8 bases between the two ends. CDR3 length equals 13 residues. The germline V gene has CDR1 MDHEN and CDR2 SYDVKM. The CDR3 protein is CASSLVPSYGYTF. In DNA, the CDR3 is TGTGCCAGCAGTTTAGTCCCTTCCTATGGCTACACCTTC.

The chain combines TRBV28 with TRBJ1-2; TRBD1 matches at 8 bases. The CDR3 consists of 13 residues. V was pared by 7 bases and J by 4 bases, with 5 bases of the junction left unmatched. Germline lookup yields CDR1 MDHEN and CDR2 SYDVKM. CDR3 region: CASKGQAFYGYTF. Here the CDR3 DNA reads TGTGCCAGCAAGGGACAGGCCTTCTATGGCTACACCTTC.

The chain recombines TRBV7-9 with TRBJ2-7, with TRBD1 matching over 8 bases. The CDR3 contains 15 residues. V shed 7 bases, J shed 0 bases, and the junction held 8 bases outside the gene matches. CDR1 SEHNR and CDR2 FQNEAQ come from the germline V gene (reference sequence). The CDR3 spells CASTSSGTGSYEQYF. In DNA form, the CDR3 reads TGTGCCAGCACAAGTTCCGGGACAGGCTCCTACGAGCAGTACTTC.

This chain links TRBV11-3 with TRBJ2-6, with 8 nucleotides matching TRBD2. The germline gives CDR1 SGHNT, CDR2 YENEEA. The CDR3 has 16 amino acids. Trimming at V came to 8 bases and at J to 4 bases, leaving 10 bases not matched to a gene. In nucleotides, the CDR3 is TGTGCCAGCTGGTCGGGAGGGGGAACCGGGGCCAACGTCCTGACTTTC. Protein sequence: CASWSGGGTGANVLTF.

The rearrangement uses TRBV23-1 and TRBJ2-7; 7 bases are a match to TRBD1. TRBV23-1 is flagged as an ORF with uncertain function. There are 15 residues in the CDR3. V shed 0 bases and J 4 bases; nucleotides not matched to a gene: 6. The CDR3 DNA follows: TGCGCCAGCAGTCAATCTCCCGGGACAGATTACGAGCAGTACTTC. It encodes CASSQSPGTDYEQYF.

The chain joins TRBV6-5 to TRBJ2-1; tentative D call: TRBD2 (6 bases). The germline V and J ends were trimmed by 6 bases and 2 bases, with 11 bases remaining between them. Germline CDR1 MNHEY, CDR2 SVGAGI. CDR3 length: 14 amino acids. CDR3 coding DNA: TGTGCCAGCAGGGAGCGGGCTACCTACAATGAGCAGTTCTTC. The encoded protein is CASRERATYNEQFF.

The gene calls are TRBV21-1 and TRBJ2-3; TRBD2, the table's D call, was not compared with the DNA. TRBV21-1 counts as a pseudogene. This CDR3 is built from 18 residues. The CDR3 is CASSISKGLAGDTDTQYF. CDR3 in DNA: TGTGCCAGCAGCATATCCAAGGGACTAGCGGGAGACACAGATACGCAGTATTTT.

The chain couples TRBV6-1 to TRBJ1-1; D ambiguous. Germline V gene sequence: CDR1 MNHNS, CDR2 SASEGT. The V gene lost 2 bases and the J gene lost 7 bases, with 5 bases spanning the gap. This CDR3 spans 11 amino acids. DNA of the CDR3: TGTGCCAGCAGTGAATTCGGTGAAGCTTTCTTT. It is translated as CASSEFGEAFF.

The chain combines TRBV6-6 with TRBJ2-2; no firm D call. Trimming cost V 2 bases and J 7 bases, with 8 bases left between them. This CDR3 has 13 residues. Germline V gives CDR1 MNHNY, CDR2 SVGAGI (reference sequence). The CDR3 here is CASSYMGSGELFF. The CDR3 DNA follows: TGTGCCAGCAGTTACATGGGCAGCGGGGAGCTGTTTTTT.